A selection of T cell receptor beta chains follows, all from one sample in a study of a mutant IDH1 vaccine in newly diagnosed glioma. Method: immunoSEQ multiplex PCR; TCRdb's copy keeps in-frame clones and lacks some. The sample shows approximately 92,000 clones, around 80% of them seen only once. The sequencing used PBMCs, collected from a glioma patient treated with radiotherapy, temozolomide or both. These receptor sequences come from a man aged 35 to 55 with glioma. The CDR3 runs from the conserved cysteine through the conserved F or W.

j_call v_call cdr3_aa
TRBJ1-2 TRBV7-2 CASSFPTGTGGGTYGYTF
TRBJ2-1 TRBV4-1 CASSQTIGTGGGEQFF
TRBJ2-7 TRBV5-6 CASSSPRKGGVYEQYF
TRBJ1-4 TRBV6-6 CASSYQPQGGSEKLFF
TRBJ1-5 TRBV7-6 CASSLGGGGQPQHF
TRBJ1-5 TRBV18 CASSPDRVLDQPQHF
TRBJ1-1 TRBV18 CASSPPHREGRNTEAFF
TRBJ2-7 TRBV14 CASSQEEGWEQYF
TRBJ1-2 TRBV11-3 CASSLDTLYGYTF
TRBJ2-3 TRBV7-8 CASSGRDLRDTQYF
TRBJ2-1 TRBV19 CASSQDRSSYNEQFF
TRBJ2-4 TRBV27 CASSPGLLAKNIQYF
TRBJ2-2 TRBV7-3 CASSLPGEGTGELFF
TRBJ2-1 TRBV4-1 CASSQSRRTSGSNEQFF
TRBJ1-4 TRBV25-1 CASSEYDPTNEKLFF
TRBJ1-2 TRBV18 CASSRTASYGYTF
TRBJ1-2 TRBV5-8 CASSLARQSRSYGYTF
TRBJ2-7 TRBV12-5 CASGLVGGQGYEQYF
TRBJ1-1 TRBV10-2 CASSEGTEGGKDTEAFF
TRBJ2-5 TRBV30 CAWSPEGGRRTSQYF
TRBJ2-1 TRBV5-1 CASSPGLAGSHSNNEQFF
TRBJ1-5 TRBV18 CASSPRHAQGNQPQHF
TRBJ1-1 TRBV5-1 CAHERGRDGVNTEAFF
TRBJ1-4 TRBV28 CASSSVPPGTNEKLFF
TRBJ2-5 TRBV2 CASSVGLWETQYF
TRBJ2-4 TRBV27 CASSGRGTVAKNIQYF
TRBJ1-4 TRBV28 CASSSPGQGATNEKLFF
TRBJ1-3 TRBV6-6 CASRKGQGGNTIYF
TRBJ2-1 TRBV15 CATSRDGGNNEQFF
TRBJ1-1 TRBV10-3 CAISESEGLNTEAFF
TRBJ2-5 TRBV9 CASSPRAYQETQYF
TRBJ2-7 TRBV7-2 CASSVGLRSYEQYF
TRBJ2-3 TRBV2 CASQASGGSTDTQYF
TRBJ1-2 TRBV6-1 CASSESGGQYGYTF
TRBJ2-2 TRBV10-2 CASTPGSPGELFF
TRBJ1-2 TRBV7-9 CASSWGDWFKDYGYTF